One sample yielded the 28 T cell receptor beta chains listed below, sequenced in a study of control samples from healthy donors and cancer patients. Generated by immunoSEQ multiplex PCR, the TCRdb table keeps only in-frame clones and is missing some. The sample has 25,000 to 35,000 clones, 91% seen once. The sequenced sample consisted of PBMCs. The receptors were gathered from a man aged 45-65 years with lung cancer.

The chain has TRBV7-9 and TRBJ2-7; D might be TRBD1 or TRBD2, each matching 6 bases. This CDR3 comprises 16 residues. CDR1 and CDR2 (germline): SEHNR, FQNEAQ (reference sequence). V was shortened by 5 bases and J by 5 bases, with 22 bases between the two germline ends. The CDR3 loop reads CASSLSGHGGIHEQYF. DNA of the CDR3: TGTGCCAGCAGCCTTTCCGGACACGGGGGCATCCACGAGCAGTACTTC.

The chain joins TRBV13 to TRBJ2-1; 7 positions agree with TRBD1. J gave up 7 bases and V 6 bases, and 12 bases lay outside the gene matches. The germline V gene has CDR1 PRHDT and CDR2 FYEKMQ (reference sequence). This CDR3 has 15 residues. In DNA, the CDR3 is TGTGCCAGCAGTTCCCGGACAGGCCCGGGGAATGAGCAGTTCTTC. It yields the protein CASSSRTGPGNEQFF.

The chain uses TRBV3-1 (or the pseudogene TRBV3-2) and TRBJ1-1; D not certain. The germline gives CDR1 LGHDT, CDR2 YNNKEL (reference sequence). The CDR3 runs to 14 residues. The V end lost 2 bases, the J end lost 5 bases, and 12 bases lay between the germline ends. CDR3 nucleotide sequence: TGTGCCAGCAGCCAAAGGAATAGGGATACTGAAGCTTTCTTT. It specifies CASSQRNRDTEAFF.

The chain joins TRBV18 to TRBJ1-1, with D unclear. V was cut by 3 bases and J by 0 bases, with 14 bases left in between. Germline V gives CDR1 KGHSH, CDR2 LQKENI. The CDR3 has 16 residues. The CDR3 loop is CASSPGWVFMNTEAFF. CDR3 DNA: TGTGCCAGCTCACCGGGGTGGGTATTTATGAACACTGAAGCTTTCTTT. Drawing the rest from reference TRBV18 and TRBJ1-1, the complete variable domain is NAGVMQNPRHLVRRRGQEARLRCSPMKGHSHVYWYRQLPEEGLKFMVYLQKENIIDESGMPKERFSAEFPKEGPSILRIQQVVRGDSAAYFCASSPGWVFMNTEAFFGQGTRLTVV.

The V call is TRBV7-2, the J call TRBJ2-4; the D call may be TRBD1 or TRBD2 (6 bases each). From germline, CDR1 is SGHTA and CDR2 FQGNSA. The CDR3 is 15 amino acids. Trimming took 5 bases from V and 3 from J, leaving 14 bases between them. The CDR3 DNA reads as TGTGCCAGCAGCCCGCCCGGAGGGGGCAAAAACATTCAGTACTTC. Translation gives CASSPPGGGKNIQYF.

This chain joins TRBV19 and TRBJ2-7; D uncertain. V was clipped by 3 bases and J by 2 bases, with 8 bases between them. The CDR3 consists of 13 residues. CDR1 LNHDA and CDR2 SQIVND come from the germline V gene (reference sequence). Here the CDR3 DNA reads TGTGCCAGTAGTATGGTCCTTGCCTACGAGCAGTACTTC. This sequence encodes CASSMVLAYEQYF.

The genes are TRBV6-4 and TRBJ2-1, with D possibly matching TRBD2 (6 bases). Trimming removed 3 bases from V and 8 bases from J, with 11 bases in between. Germline assignment: CDR1 MRHNA and CDR2 SNTAGT. This CDR3 region has 13 residues. CDR3 DNA: TGTGCCAGCAGTGAGGAGGGCAGGGATGAGCAGTTCTTC. This translates into CASSEEGRDEQFF.

CDR3 loop: CASSEEGRANQPQHF. CDR3 nucleotides: TGTGCCAGCAGTGAAGAAGGCAGGGCCAATCAGCCCCAGCATTTT. This chain uses TRBV6-1 with TRBJ1-5, with a weak D call TRBD1 (5 bases). CDR3 length: 15 residues. V lost 1 base and J 3 bases, leaving 10 bases between the germline ends. Per the germline V gene, CDR1 is MNHNS and CDR2 is SASEGT.

In this sample, this clone turned up once. The chain links TRBV6-5 to TRBJ2-7, with 8 bases aligning to TRBD2. With V trimmed by 6 bases and J by 2 bases, 9 bases remained unmatched. The CDR3 is 15 residues long. Germline CDR1 and CDR2: MNHEY and SVGAGI. The CDR3 loop is CASSPTAGVPYEQYF. As DNA, the CDR3 is TGTGCCAGCAGCCCCACAGCGGGGGTTCCCTACGAGCAGTACTTC.

The J gene is TRBJ1-6, the V gene TRBV6-5; D possibly corresponds to TRBD1 (5 bases). Germline V gives CDR1 MNHEY, CDR2 SVGAGI. This CDR3 has 15 residues. The ends were cut back, 5 bases at V and 5 bases at J, with 13 bases in the middle. The CDR3 DNA reads as TGTGCCAGCAGTACGCGGGGACTTGATAATTCACCCCTCCACTTT. Translating gives CASSTRGLDNSPLHF.

The rearrangement uses TRBV9 and TRBJ1-2, with 9 bases identical to TRBD1. CDR1 is SGDLS, CDR2 YYNGEE, per germline. With 6 bases clipped from V and 6 bases from J, the junction kept 9 bases outside the gene matches. This CDR3 is 14 amino acids long. The DNA of the CDR3 is TGTGCCAGCACCCTCACAGGGGGCTGGGATGGCTACACCTTC. Protein product: CASTLTGGWDGYTF.

The chain links TRBV7-2 to TRBJ1-2, with unresolved D. Looked up from germline, CDR1 is SGHTA and CDR2 is FQGNSA. This CDR3 is built from 13 residues. V was clipped by 1 base and J by 4 bases, with 7 bases between them. Here the CDR3 reads CASSLGAFYGYTF. The CDR3 nucleotides are TGTGCCAGCAGCTTAGGAGCTTTCTATGGCTACACCTTC.

The chain joins TRBV5-1 to TRBJ2-2; no clear D. The V gene's germline CDR1 is SGHRS and CDR2 YFSETQ. Trimming left V 0 bases short and J 1 base short, with 7 bases between. CDR3 size: 15 residues. The CDR3 DNA follows: TGCGCCAGCAGCTTGGCGCAGAAGAACACCGGGGAGCTGTTTTTT. It codes for CASSLAQKNTGELFF.

This rearrangement joins TRBV12-5 to TRBJ1-2, with TRBD1 as a possible D gene (5 bases). This CDR3 spans 13 amino acids. V lost 3 bases and J lost 4, with 9 bases in between. Germline assignment: CDR1 LGHNT and CDR2 FRNRAP. Written as DNA, the CDR3 is TGTGCTAGTGGTTTCGGGGGTACCTATGGCTACACCTTC. Protein sequence: CASGFGGTYGYTF.

This chain connects TRBV6-5 to TRBJ1-4; 7 bases agree with TRBD1. The V gene's germline CDR1 is MNHEY and CDR2 SVGAGI. The CDR3 runs 15 residues. V trimming: 0 bases; J trimming: 8 bases; junction bases outside the gene matches: 6. The CDR3 DNA is TGTGCCAGCAGTTACTCGAAGGACAGGAACGAAAAACTGTTTTTT. It encodes CASSYSKDRNEKLFF.

The V call is TRBV19, the J call TRBJ1-6; D gene unclear. Germline CDR1 reads LNHDA; CDR2 reads SQIVND (reference sequence). The CDR3 spans 13 residues. Trimming took off 11 bases at V and 8 bases at J, with 16 bases between the two ends. The CDR3 loop is CASGWGRDSPLHF. CDR3 coding DNA: TGTGCCTCCGGGTGGGGTAGAGATTCACCCCTCCACTTT.

This sequence joins TRBV29-1 and TRBJ2-7, with TRBD2 as a possible D gene (6 bases). This CDR3 has 12 residues. Germline CDR1 SQVTM, CDR2 ANQGSEA. V dropped 5 bases and J dropped 6 bases, with 14 bases sitting between them. In DNA form, the CDR3 reads TGCAGCGTTACCAGGGCGGGGAGCGAGCAGTACTTC. Protein sequence: CSVTRAGSEQYF.

The chain joins TRBV6-5 to TRBJ2-5; D is possibly TRBD1 (6 bases). V shed 7 bases and J shed 6 bases, with 18 bases lying between them. CDR3 length: 14 residues. Germline loops: CDR1 MNHEY, CDR2 SVGAGI. CDR3 in DNA: TGTGCCAGCACTTCGGGTCAGTGGGGGCAGACCCAGTACTTC. Its translation is CASTSGQWGQTQYF.

The chain employs TRBV5-1 and TRBJ2-5; no clear D. The V gene's germline CDR1 is SGHRS and CDR2 YFSETQ. The CDR3 is 14 residues long. V was pared by 1 base and J by 3 bases, with 10 bases between. CDR3 bases: TGCGCCAGCAGCTTGAATGGCAGGAAAGAGACCCAGTACTTC. The encoded protein is CASSLNGRKETQYF.

The CDR3 bases are TGTGCCAGCAGCTTAGTCTTCGGGTCGGTGGGGGATAGCAATCAGCCCCAGCATTTT. This translates into CASSLVFGSVGDSNQPQHF. This chain connects TRBV7-9 to TRBJ1-5, with TRBD1 as a possible D gene (5 bases). Germline V gene lookup returns CDR1 SEHNR and CDR2 FQNEAQ (reference sequence). V shed 1 base and J shed 0 bases, with 19 bases lying between them. This CDR3 is built from 19 residues.

V gene TRBV4-3 combines with J gene TRBJ2-2, with TRBD1 as a possible D gene (6 bases). V shed 1 base and J shed 6 bases, with 12 bases lying between them. The CDR3 runs to 15 residues. Germline V lookup: CDR1 LGHNA, CDR2 YSLEER. The CDR3 spells CASSQVSGAPGELFF. The CDR3 region has the DNA TGCGCCAGCAGCCAAGTGTCAGGGGCGCCCGGGGAGCTGTTTTTT.

This clone appeared once. The J gene is TRBJ2-2, the V gene TRBV30, with D maybe TRBD1 (5 bases). CDR3 length equals 14 residues. V was trimmed by 2 bases and J by 0 bases, leaving 7 bases between them. CDR1 GTSNPN and CDR2 SVGIG come from the germline V gene (reference sequence). The chain's CDR3 is CAWSKGANTGELFF. The CDR3 nucleotides read TGTGCCTGGAGTAAAGGGGCGAACACCGGGGAGCTGTTTTTT.

DNA for the CDR3: TGTGCTAGTGGTTTGGTAAATTGGCAGGGGCAGTACTTC. Translating gives CASGLVNWQGQYF. The rearrangement joins TRBV12-5 to TRBJ2-7, with D possibly being TRBD1 (5 bases). The V gene's germline CDR1 is LGHNT and CDR2 FRNRAP. The germline V and J ends were trimmed by 0 bases and 9 bases, with 12 bases remaining between them. This CDR3 contains 13 residues.

This clone was seen a single time. The chain uses TRBV19 and TRBJ2-3; D remains unclear. Trimming pared 6 bases from V and 2 bases from J, leaving 3 bases between. Per germline, CDR1 LNHDA and CDR2 SQIVND (reference sequence). The CDR3 sequence is 11 residues long. The chain's CDR3 is CASSYTDTQYF. The DNA of the CDR3 is TGTGCCAGTAGCTACACAGATACGCAGTATTTT.

The chain is built from TRBV27 and TRBJ2-1; tentative D call: TRBD2 (5 bases). This CDR3 spans 16 amino acids. The V end was cut by 3 bases, the J end by 7 bases, with 19 bases between. Germline V CDR1 and CDR2: MNHEY, SMNVEV (reference sequence). The CDR3 DNA reads TGTGCCAGCAGTTTGTTGGTGGGCGGACGGGATAATGAGCAGTTCTTC. Translating gives CASSLLVGGRDNEQFF.

The V and J genes are TRBV9 and TRBJ2-1, with 9 bases lining up with TRBD1. The CDR3 has 13 amino acids. V shed 4 bases, J shed 9 bases, and the junction held 5 bases outside the gene matches. Germline CDR1 is SGDLS and CDR2 is YYNGEE. Written as DNA, the CDR3 is TGTGCCAGCAGCCGGGACAGGGCCTTTGAGCAGTTCTTC. Translated, it gives CASSRDRAFEQFF.

The chain links TRBV12-3 or TRBV12-4 to TRBJ1-5, with D hard to call. With 2 bases removed from V and 4 bases from J, the gap between germline ends came to 6 bases. The CDR3 is 13 amino acids. CDR3 bases: TGTGCCAGCAGTTTAACCCCTAATCAGCCCCAGCATTTT. This translates into CASSLTPNQPQHF.

CDR3 sequence: CATSTTKQGAPMNTEAFF. The CDR3 coding sequence is TGTGCCACCAGCACCACAAAACAGGGGGCCCCCATGAACACTGAAGCTTTCTTT. This chain connects TRBV15 to TRBJ1-1, with 9 bases that match TRBD1. Germline loops: CDR1 LNHNV, CDR2 YYDKDF (reference sequence). Losses at the gene ends were 4 bases for V and 0 bases for J; bases not matched to a gene: 12. The CDR3 totals 18 residues.